This T cell receptor beta chain is drawn from a study of cytomegalovirus exposure and HLA in healthy donors. Study in general: Early on, a data release was issued that held tens of millions of unique TCRs from HLA-typed donors.

Details on this clone: The target antigen is unknown.

Per the germline V gene, CDR1 is SGHNT and CDR2 is YENEEA. V lost 4 bases and J lost 1; bases outside the gene matches: 1. This CDR3 spans 14 amino acids. The PCR had 60 Vbeta and 13 Jbeta primers. Repertoires were generated with immunoSEQ multiplex PCR, while TCRdb's copy carries only in-frame clones and drops some. The table records approximately 280,000 clones, around 90% of them present only once. Notes on the study in general: Productive status was seen about 90% or about 30% of the time for most TCR beta V segments in an earlier analysis.

V gene TRBV11-3 combines with J gene TRBJ1-1; TRBD1 matches 9 bases. Sequencing was carried out using PBMCs. The sequence derives from a woman under 30 in good health and CMV-seronegative. The CDR3 here is CASSSGQGNTEAFF. CDR3 in DNA: TGTGCCAGCAGCTCGGGACAGGGGAACACTGAAGCTTTCTTT.